The entry below describes one T cell receptor (beta chain). Its antigen is currently unknown. Repertoires were generated with immunoSEQ multiplex PCR, while TCRdb's copy carries only in-frame clones and drops some. The sample includes about 200,000 clones, 60% to 80% seen only once; the top ten take roughly an eighth. Per germline, CDR1 MNHNY and CDR2 SVGAGI (reference sequence). This CDR3 comprises 14 residues. V was clipped by 8 bases and J by 6 bases; unmatched bases: 10. This entry belongs to a study of cytotoxic CD8 clonotypes in ibrutinib-treated CLL. The overall study: Responses: some 25 partial, 2 complete; after median around 70 months, roughly 14 stayed remitted, roughly 12 progressed.

General study results and limits: The study sampled sustained-remission and progressing patients at different times.

This sequence joins TRBV6-6 and TRBJ2-3; 8 bases match TRBD2. The input for sequencing was PBMCs, taken after 12 months of ibrutinib treatment. The source of this sequence is a human donor with chronic lymphocytic leukemia. DNA of the CDR3: TGTGCCAGCCTTGCACGGGGGGGCCTGGATACGCAGTATTTT. Translated: CASLARGGLDTQYF.